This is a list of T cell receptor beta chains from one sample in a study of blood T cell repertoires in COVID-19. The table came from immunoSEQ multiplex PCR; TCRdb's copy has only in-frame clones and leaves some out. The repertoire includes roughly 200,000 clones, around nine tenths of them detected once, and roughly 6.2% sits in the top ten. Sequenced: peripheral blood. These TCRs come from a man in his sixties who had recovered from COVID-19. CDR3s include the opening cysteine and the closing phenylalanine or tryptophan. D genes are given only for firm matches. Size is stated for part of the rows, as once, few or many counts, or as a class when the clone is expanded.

TGTGCCAGCAGCAGGGGGACAGGGGGTTATGGCTACACCTTC,CASSRGTGGYGYTF,.,TRBV7-2,TRBJ1-2,TRBD1
TGCGCCAGCAGCCCCCAAATCACGACAAGCACAGATACGCAGTATTTT,CASSPQITTSTDTQYF,once,TRBV5-1,TRBJ2-3,.
TGTGCCAGCAGTCATGTAAGAGAGAACACTGAAGCTTTCTTT,CASSHVRENTEAFF,.,TRBV28,TRBJ1-1,.
TGTGCCAGCAGGACTAGCGGGAGTCAAGATACGCAGTATTTT,CASRTSGSQDTQYF,.,TRBV7-9,TRBJ2-3,TRBD2
TGTGCCAGCTCACGGAACCGGGACACTGAAAAACTGTTTTTT,CASSRNRDTEKLFF,.,TRBV18,TRBJ1-4,.
TGTGCTAGTGGGGAGGACGCCCGGAGCTACAATGAGCAGTTCTTC,CASGEDARSYNEQFF,.,TRBV12-5,TRBJ2-1,.
TGTGCCAGCTCCCCCGGACAGGGCGATGAAAAACTGTTTTTT,CASSPGQGDEKLFF,once,TRBV18,TRBJ1-4,TRBD1
TGTGCCAGCAGCTTTGCGACAGATTCACCCCTCCACTTT,CASSFATDSPLHF,.,TRBV7-3,TRBJ1-6,.
TGTGCCAGCAGCCAATCGGGTGAAGCTTTCTTT,CASSQSGEAFF,.,TRBV3-1/TRBV3-2,TRBJ1-1,.
TGTGCCAGCTCACCCGTCGCGCAGGGAGAGCAGTACTTC,CASSPVAQGEQYF,.,TRBV18,TRBJ2-7,.
TGCGCCAGCAGCGGTGGGACTAGCGGGAGTATTACCTACAATGAGCAGTTCTTC,CASSGGTSGSITYNEQFF,.,TRBV5-1,TRBJ2-1,TRBD2
TGTGCCATCAGTTTTGGACAAAACACCGGGGAGCTGTTTTTT,CAISFGQNTGELFF,.,TRBV10-3,TRBJ2-2,.
TGCGCCAGCAGCTTGGCAAGCGGGGGCGGGAATGAGCAGTTCTTC,CASSLASGGGNEQFF,.,TRBV5-1,TRBJ2-1,TRBD2
TGCAGCGCCCCCGGGACAAAGGGATACAATGAGCAGTTCTTC,CSAPGTKGYNEQFF,.,TRBV29-1,TRBJ2-1,.
TGTGCCAGTAGTAGGGCCATCGAAGCTTTCTTT,CASSRAIEAFF,.,TRBV19,TRBJ1-1,.
TGTGCCAGCAGCCCCGCTCCCCTTAGCGTGAACTCCTACGAGCAGTACTTC,CASSPAPLSVNSYEQYF,.,TRBV13,TRBJ2-7,.
TGTGCCTGGAGTTCGGGGCAGCCCCAGCATTTT,CAWSSGQPQHF,.,TRBV30,TRBJ1-5,.
TGTGCCAGCAGCAGGCGGGGGGCCCTGACTTACAATGAGCAGTTCTTC,CASSRRGALTYNEQFF,.,TRBV11-1,TRBJ2-1,TRBD2
TGCGCCAGCAGCTTGGGTACGACTAGTATGAACGAGCAGTACTTC,CASSLGTTSMNEQYF,.,TRBV5-1,TRBJ2-7,.
TGTGCCAGCAGCCTATACCGGACTAGCGACGCGCAGTATTTT,CASSLYRTSDAQYF,.,TRBV28,TRBJ2-3,TRBD2
TGCGCCAGCAGCCTAAGACAGGGTATGAACACTGAAGCTTTCTTT,CASSLRQGMNTEAFF,.,TRBV5-1,TRBJ1-1,TRBD1
TGTGCCACCAGTTGGCAGGGGGCAGATACGCAGTATTTT,CATSWQGADTQYF,.,TRBV24-1,TRBJ2-3,TRBD1
TGTGCCAGCAGCTTAACAGGGGGGGATAATTCACCCCTCCACTTT,CASSLTGGDNSPLHF,.,TRBV7-9,TRBJ1-6,TRBD1
TGTGCCTGGACCTCTCTTCATGGCTACACCTTC,CAWTSLHGYTF,.,TRBV30,TRBJ1-2,.
TGTGCCAGCAGCCCGGACGGGGTATATTCACCCCTCCACTTT,CASSPDGVYSPLHF,.,TRBV7-9,TRBJ1-6,.
TGTGCCAGCAGCTTGGGACAGGGAAGTACCTTC,CASSLGQGSTF,.,TRBV7-6,TRBJ1-2,TRBD1
TGTGCCAGCAGTGAAGTCCGGGGTTCCACCTACGAGCAGTACTTC,CASSEVRGSTYEQYF,.,TRBV2,TRBJ2-7,.
TGTGCCAGCTCACCACGGACTAGCGGGAGCTACGAGCAGTACTTC,CASSPRTSGSYEQYF,.,TRBV18,TRBJ2-7,TRBD2
TGTGCCAGCAGTTACTCCTTGGGACAGCTGGGCAATCAGCCCCAGCATTTT,CASSYSLGQLGNQPQHF,.,TRBV6-2/TRBV6-3,TRBJ1-5,TRBD1
TGTGCCAGCTCACCATGGACAGGATTGAACACTGAAGCTTTCTTT,CASSPWTGLNTEAFF,.,TRBV18,TRBJ1-1,TRBD1
TGTGCCCCGAGGGACAGGCTATCCTATGGCTACACCTTC,CAPRDRLSYGYTF,.,TRBV21-1,TRBJ1-2,.
TGTGCCAGCAGCCGAGCGGGAGCGGAGGAGCAGTACTTC,CASSRAGAEEQYF,.,TRBV3-1/TRBV3-2,TRBJ2-7,TRBD2
TGTGCCAGCAGTGAGGAACTAGCGGGCGCAGATACGCAGTATTTT,CASSEELAGADTQYF,.,TRBV2,TRBJ2-3,TRBD2
TGTGCCAGCAGCCACAGGGTCGATACGCAGTATTTT,CASSHRVDTQYF,.,TRBV7-2,TRBJ2-3,.
TGTGCCAGCAGCTTAGGGACACTTAATGAGCAGTTCTTC,CASSLGTLNEQFF,few,TRBV5-6,TRBJ2-1,.
TGTGCCATCAGAGGGACAGCTAGCAATCAGCCCCAGCATTTT,CAIRGTASNQPQHF,.,TRBV28,TRBJ1-5,TRBD1
TGCGCCAGCAGTGATCCTAGGGGGCGGGATAGCGGGAGTCCCTACGAGCAGTACTTC,CASSDPRGRDSGSPYEQYF,.,TRBV10-2,TRBJ2-7,TRBD2